This TCR beta chain appears in the sequencing data of a study of T cell responses to AZD1222 COVID-19 vaccine. Trimming left V 3 bases short and J 5 bases short, with 14 bases between. The CDR3 consists of 15 residues. Germline loops: CDR1 MDHEN, CDR2 SYDVKM. Profiling relied on immunoSEQ multiplex PCR, and the TCRdb table lists in-frame clones only, not all of them. The sample includes roughly 120,000 clones, about 89% of them seen just once. A word on this clone: What it binds is not known.

Study-wide results and limits: Donors, mostly white British, included more females; clonal diversity was possibly underestimated.

Sequenced here: peripheral blood, sampled on day 0 of AZD1222 vaccination. The chain couples TRBV28 to TRBJ2-1, with unresolved D. This sequence originates from an adult in good health. The chain's CDR3 is CASSFPGPTNNEQFF. CDR3 nucleotide sequence: TGTGCCAGCAGTTTCCCCGGACCAACCAACAATGAGCAGTTCTTC.